This passage covers 8 T cell receptor beta chains from one sample sequenced in a study of blood T cell repertoires in COVID-19. Repertoires were generated with immunoSEQ multiplex PCR, while TCRdb's copy carries only in-frame clones and drops some. The repertoire holds around 240,000 clones, with about 83% as singletons. Sequenced input: peripheral blood. The receptors derive from a woman between 50 and 59 years old with acute or convalescent COVID-19.

The CDR3 bases are TGTGCCAGCAGCTTAGTACCCCCCGGGACAGGGAATGAAAAACTGTTTTTT. Encoded protein: CASSLVPPGTGNEKLFF. This chain links TRBV7-2 with TRBJ1-4; 9 nucleotides agree with TRBD1. V shed 1 base and J 5 bases; nucleotides not matched to a gene: 8. This CDR3 comprises 17 residues. Germline V gene lookup returns CDR1 SGHTA and CDR2 FQGNSA.

The chain uses TRBV2 and TRBJ1-5; the D gene is possibly TRBD1 (5 bases). Germline CDR1 SNHLY, CDR2 FYNNEI. The CDR3 sequence is 14 residues long. Trimming removed 6 bases from V and 4 bases from J, with 13 bases in between. CDR3 bases: TGTGCCAGCAGCGATTTCGGGGGTAATCAGCCCCAGCATTTT. Encoded protein: CASSDFGGNQPQHF.

This clone was observed a few times. The chain combines TRBV27 with TRBJ1-5, with a weak D call TRBD1 (6 bases). The CDR3 consists of 14 residues. Germline CDR1 MNHEY, CDR2 SMNVEV (reference sequence). V was cut by 3 bases and J by 5 bases, with 11 bases left in between. CDR3 residues: CASSFSGAYQPQHF. As DNA, the CDR3 is TGTGCCAGCAGTTTTTCAGGGGCCTATCAGCCCCAGCATTTT.

This clone occurred once. The V gene is TRBV6-2 or TRBV6-3, the J gene TRBJ2-2; the match to TRBD1 covers 7 bases. This CDR3 contains 14 residues. The V segment lost 6 bases and the J segment 6 bases; nucleotides outside the gene matches: 7. Per the germline V gene, CDR1 is MNHEY and CDR2 is SVGEGT. For the CDR3, the DNA is TGTGCCAGCAGCCTAACCGGGACAGCCGGGGAGCTGTTTTTT. This gives the protein CASSLTGTAGELFF.

The gene calls are TRBV2 and TRBJ2-1; unclear D gene. The CDR3 runs 14 residues. Germline V CDR1 and CDR2: SNHLY, FYNNEI. Between the trimmed V and J ends, which lost 6 bases and 7 bases, there was a span of 16 bases. This CDR3 is CASSVRTIPNEQFF. The CDR3 nucleotides read TGTGCCAGCAGCGTTCGTACAATCCCGAATGAGCAGTTCTTC.

The gene calls are TRBV3-1 (or the pseudogene TRBV3-2) and TRBJ2-7; the D gene is possibly TRBD2 (6 bases). The CDR3 totals 15 residues. The V end was cut by 0 bases, the J end by 9 bases, with 18 bases between. CDR1 is LGHDT, CDR2 YNNKEL, per germline (reference sequence). CDR3 in amino acids: CASSQDSPKLGGQYF. The CDR3 DNA sequence: TGTGCCAGCAGCCAAGATTCACCGAAGTTGGGGGGGCAGTACTTC.

The chain is built from TRBV18 and TRBJ1-1; 9 nucleotides line up with TRBD1. This CDR3 spans 16 amino acids. After removal of 3 bases from V and 5 bases from J, the junction contained 10 bases not matched to a gene. Germline CDR1 and CDR2: KGHSH and LQKENI. In DNA, the CDR3 is TGTGCCAGCTCACCCCTCAAGGACAGGGGAGGGACTGAAGCTTTCTTT. Its translation is CASSPLKDRGGTEAFF.

CDR3 coding DNA: TGTGCCAGCAGTGACAGGAGTCCGCAGGGCAGTGGAAACACCATATATTTT. Amino acid sequence: CASSDRSPQGSGNTIYF. V usage is TRBV6-4 and J usage is TRBJ1-3; TRBD1 is a possible D gene (5 bases). The CDR3 is 17 amino acids. V lost 2 bases, J lost 3 bases, and 17 bases lay in between. Germline-derived CDR1 and CDR2 are MRHNA and SNTAGT.